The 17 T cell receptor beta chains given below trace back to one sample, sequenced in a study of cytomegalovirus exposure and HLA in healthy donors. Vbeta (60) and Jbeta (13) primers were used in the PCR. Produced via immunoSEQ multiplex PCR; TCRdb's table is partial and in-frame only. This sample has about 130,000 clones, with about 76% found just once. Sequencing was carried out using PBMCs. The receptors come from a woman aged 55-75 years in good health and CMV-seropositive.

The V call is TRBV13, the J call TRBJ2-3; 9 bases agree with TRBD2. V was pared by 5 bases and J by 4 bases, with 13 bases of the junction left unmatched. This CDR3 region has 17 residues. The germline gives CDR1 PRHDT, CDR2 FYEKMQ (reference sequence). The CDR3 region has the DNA TGTGCCAGCAGCCCACCAAGTGGTAGCGGGAGATCAGATACGCAGTATTTT. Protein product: CASSPPSGSGRSDTQYF.

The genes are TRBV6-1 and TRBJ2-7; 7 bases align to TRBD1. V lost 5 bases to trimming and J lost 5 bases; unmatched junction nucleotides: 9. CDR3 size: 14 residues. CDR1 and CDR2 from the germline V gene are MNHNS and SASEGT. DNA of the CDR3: TGTGCCAGCAGTAAGACAGGGTATAGCGACGAGCAGTACTTC. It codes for CASSKTGYSDEQYF.

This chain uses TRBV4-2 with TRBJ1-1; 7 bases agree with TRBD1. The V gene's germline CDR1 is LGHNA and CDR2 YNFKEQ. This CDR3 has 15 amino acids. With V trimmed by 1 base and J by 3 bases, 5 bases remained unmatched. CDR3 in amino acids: CASSQAMQGDTEAFF. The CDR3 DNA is TGTGCCAGCAGCCAAGCTATGCAGGGGGACACTGAAGCTTTCTTT.

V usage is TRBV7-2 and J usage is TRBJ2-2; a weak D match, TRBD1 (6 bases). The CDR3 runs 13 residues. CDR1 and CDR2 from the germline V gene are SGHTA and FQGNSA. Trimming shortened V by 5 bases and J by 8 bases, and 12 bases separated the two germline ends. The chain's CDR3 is CASSLRGRGELFF. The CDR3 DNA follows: TGTGCCAGCAGCCTCAGGGGACGAGGGGAGCTGTTTTTT.

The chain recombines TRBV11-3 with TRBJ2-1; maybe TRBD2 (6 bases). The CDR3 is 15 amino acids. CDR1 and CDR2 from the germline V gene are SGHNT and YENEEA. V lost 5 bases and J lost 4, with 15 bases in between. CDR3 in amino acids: CASSLRTTEYNEQFF. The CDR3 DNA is TGTGCCAGCAGCCTTCGGACTACAGAATACAATGAGCAGTTCTTC.

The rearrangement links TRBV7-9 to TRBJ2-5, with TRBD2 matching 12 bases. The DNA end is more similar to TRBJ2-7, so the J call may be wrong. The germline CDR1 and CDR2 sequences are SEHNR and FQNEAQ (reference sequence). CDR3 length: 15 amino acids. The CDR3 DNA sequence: TGTGCCAGCAGCCCGGGGACTAGCGGGTCCTACGAGCAGTACTTC. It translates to CASSPGTSGSYEQYF.

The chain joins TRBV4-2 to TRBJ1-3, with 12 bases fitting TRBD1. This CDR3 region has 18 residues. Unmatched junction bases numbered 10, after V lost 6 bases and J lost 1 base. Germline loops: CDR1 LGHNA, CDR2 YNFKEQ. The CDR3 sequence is CASSPTGTGGVSGNTIYF. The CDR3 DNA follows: TGTGCCAGCAGTCCGACCGGGACAGGGGGCGTTTCTGGAAACACCATATATTTT.

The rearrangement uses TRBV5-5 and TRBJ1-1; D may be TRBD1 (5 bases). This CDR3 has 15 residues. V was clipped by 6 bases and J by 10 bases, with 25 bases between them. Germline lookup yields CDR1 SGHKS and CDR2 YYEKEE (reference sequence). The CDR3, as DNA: TGTGCCAGCAAAGGCCTCGGGGGAAGTCTGATGGGAGCTTTCTTT. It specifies CASKGLGGSLMGAFF.

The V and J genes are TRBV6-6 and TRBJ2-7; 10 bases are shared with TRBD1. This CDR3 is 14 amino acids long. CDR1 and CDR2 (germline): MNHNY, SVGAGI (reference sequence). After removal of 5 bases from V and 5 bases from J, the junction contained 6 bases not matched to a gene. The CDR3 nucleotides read TGTGCCAGCAGTCCGACAGGGGGCTGGGACGAGCAGTACTTC. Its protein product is CASSPTGGWDEQYF.

CDR3 sequence reads: CASSEGDRGTEAFF. CDR3 sequence (DNA): TGTGCCAGCAGCGAAGGGGACAGGGGCACTGAAGCTTTCTTT. The rearrangement links TRBV11-3 to TRBJ1-1; 10 positions agree with TRBD1. Germline V gene sequence: CDR1 SGHNT, CDR2 YENEEA. Trimming removed 5 bases from V and 4 bases from J; junction bases left unmatched: 4. The CDR3 totals 14 residues.

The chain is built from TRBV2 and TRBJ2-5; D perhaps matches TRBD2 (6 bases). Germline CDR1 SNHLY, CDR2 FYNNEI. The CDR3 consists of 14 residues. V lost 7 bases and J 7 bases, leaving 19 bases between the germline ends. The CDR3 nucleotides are TGTGCCAGCAAAGGAGGGAGCTATAGGGGGACCCAGTACTTC. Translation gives CASKGGSYRGTQYF.

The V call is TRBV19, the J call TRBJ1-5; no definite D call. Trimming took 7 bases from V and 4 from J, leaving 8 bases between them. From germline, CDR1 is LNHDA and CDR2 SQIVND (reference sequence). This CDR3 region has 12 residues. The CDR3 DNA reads TGTGCCAGTACTGAGAATAATCAGCCCCAGCATTTT. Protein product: CASTENNQPQHF. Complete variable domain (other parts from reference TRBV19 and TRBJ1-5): DGGITQSPKYLFRKEGQNVTLSCEQNLNHDAMYWYRQDPGQGLRLIYYSQIVNDFQKGDIAEGYSVSREKKESFPLTVTSAQKNPTAFYLCASTENNQPQHFGDGTRLSIL.

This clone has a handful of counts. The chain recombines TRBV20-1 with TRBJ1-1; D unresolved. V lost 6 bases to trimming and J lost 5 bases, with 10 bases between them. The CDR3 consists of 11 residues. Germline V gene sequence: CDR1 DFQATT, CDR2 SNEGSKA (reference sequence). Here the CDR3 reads CSAPGRTEAFF. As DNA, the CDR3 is TGCAGTGCCCCGGGGAGGACTGAAGCTTTCTTT.

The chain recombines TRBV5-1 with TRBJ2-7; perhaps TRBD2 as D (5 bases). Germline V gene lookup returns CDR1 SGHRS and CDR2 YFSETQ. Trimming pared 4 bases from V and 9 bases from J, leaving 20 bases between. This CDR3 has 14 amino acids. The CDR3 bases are TGCGCCAGCAGCCAGCTGCGTCGTGGCGCGGGGCAGTACTTC. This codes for CASSQLRRGAGQYF.

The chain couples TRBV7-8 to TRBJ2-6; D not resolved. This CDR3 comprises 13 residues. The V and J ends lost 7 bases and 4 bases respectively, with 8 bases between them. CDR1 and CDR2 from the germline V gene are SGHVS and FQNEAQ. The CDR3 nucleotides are TGTGCCAGCAAGTTTCGGGGGGCCAACGTCCTGACTTTC. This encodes CASKFRGANVLTF.

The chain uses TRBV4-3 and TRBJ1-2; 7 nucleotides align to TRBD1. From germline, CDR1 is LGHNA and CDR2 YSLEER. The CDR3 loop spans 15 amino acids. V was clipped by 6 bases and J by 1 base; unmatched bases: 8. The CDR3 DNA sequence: TGCGCCAGCAGGCAACGGGACAGACTTAACTATGGCTACACCTTC. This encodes CASRQRDRLNYGYTF.

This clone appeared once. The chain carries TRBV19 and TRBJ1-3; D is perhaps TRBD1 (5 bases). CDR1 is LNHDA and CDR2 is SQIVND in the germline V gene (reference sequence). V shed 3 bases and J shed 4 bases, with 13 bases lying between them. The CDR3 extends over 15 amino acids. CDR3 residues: CASSMGRGSGNTIYF. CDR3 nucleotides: TGTGCCAGTAGTATGGGTAGGGGTTCGGGAAACACCATATATTTT.